The source of this T cell receptor beta chain is a study of T-cell reconstitution after alpha-beta-depleted transplantation in children. The study, taken as a whole, reports: Some patients showed high day-60 TCRbeta diversity, which derived from surviving recipient T cells and thymic progenitors. In patients about two months after transplant, alpha-beta T cells reportedly arose from several hundred expanded graft clones. Most T-cell counts and diversity one year after the transplant came from T cells that were newly produced.

Looked up from germline, CDR1 is ENHRY and CDR2 is SYGVKD. Trimming took 6 bases from V and 0 from J, leaving 5 bases between them. The CDR3 extends over 12 amino acids. Details on this clonotype: Its antigen is still unknown.

Unique molecular identifiers tagged the TCRbeta library. Each CDR3 protein gets one entry after TCRdb re-called the PCR reads with MiXCR. Of around 94,000 distinct CDR3 sequences listed, approximately 8% are singletons. The V gene is TRBV10-3, the J gene TRBJ1-1; D may be TRBD1 (5 bases). The sequences come from PBMCs, collected before TCRalphabeta/CD19-depleted stem cell transplant. This clonotype was obtained from a boy aged 2 to 10 with acute lymphoblastic leukemia, due to receive a stem cell transplant. The CDR3 DNA is TGTGCCATCAGGGGGCTGAACACTGAAGCTTTCTTT. Translated: CAIRGLNTEAFF.